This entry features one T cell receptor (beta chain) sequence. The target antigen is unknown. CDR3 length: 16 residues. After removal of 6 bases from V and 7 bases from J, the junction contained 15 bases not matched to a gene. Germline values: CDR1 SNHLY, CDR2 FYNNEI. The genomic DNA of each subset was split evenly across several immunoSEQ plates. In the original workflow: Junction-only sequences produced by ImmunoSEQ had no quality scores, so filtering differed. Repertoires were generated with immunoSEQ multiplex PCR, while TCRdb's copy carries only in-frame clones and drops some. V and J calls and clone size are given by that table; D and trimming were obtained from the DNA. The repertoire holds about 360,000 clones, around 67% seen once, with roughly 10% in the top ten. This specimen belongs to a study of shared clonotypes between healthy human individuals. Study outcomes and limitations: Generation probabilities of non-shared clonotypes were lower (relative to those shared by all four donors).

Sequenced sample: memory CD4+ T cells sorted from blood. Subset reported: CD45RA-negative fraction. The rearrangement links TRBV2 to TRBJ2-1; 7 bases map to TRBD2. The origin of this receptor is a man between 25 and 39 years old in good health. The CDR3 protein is CASRPYSGYAWNEQFF. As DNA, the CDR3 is TGTGCCAGCAGACCATATAGCGGGTACGCCTGGAATGAGCAGTTCTTC.